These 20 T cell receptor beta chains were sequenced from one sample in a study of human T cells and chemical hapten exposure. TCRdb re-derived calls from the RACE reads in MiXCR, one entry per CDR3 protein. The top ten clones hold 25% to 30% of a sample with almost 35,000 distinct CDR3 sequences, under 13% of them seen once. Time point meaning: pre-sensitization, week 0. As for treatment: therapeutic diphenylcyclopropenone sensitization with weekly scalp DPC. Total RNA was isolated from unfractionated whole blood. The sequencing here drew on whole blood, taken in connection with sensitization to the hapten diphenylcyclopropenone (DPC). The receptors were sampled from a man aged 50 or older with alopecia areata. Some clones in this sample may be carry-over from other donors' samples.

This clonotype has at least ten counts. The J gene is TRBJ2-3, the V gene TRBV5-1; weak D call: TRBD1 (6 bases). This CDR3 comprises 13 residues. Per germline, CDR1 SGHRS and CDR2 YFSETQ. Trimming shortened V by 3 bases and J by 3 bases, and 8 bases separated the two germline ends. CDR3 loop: CASSSDRTDTQYF. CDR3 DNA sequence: TGCGCCAGCAGCTCCGACAGGACAGATACGCAGTATTTT.

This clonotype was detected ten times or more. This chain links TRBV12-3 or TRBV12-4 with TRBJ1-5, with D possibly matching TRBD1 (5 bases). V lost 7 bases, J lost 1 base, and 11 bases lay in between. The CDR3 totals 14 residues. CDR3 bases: TGTGCCAGCACCTTGGGGGGGAGCAATCAGCCCCAGCATTTT. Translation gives CASTLGGSNQPQHF.

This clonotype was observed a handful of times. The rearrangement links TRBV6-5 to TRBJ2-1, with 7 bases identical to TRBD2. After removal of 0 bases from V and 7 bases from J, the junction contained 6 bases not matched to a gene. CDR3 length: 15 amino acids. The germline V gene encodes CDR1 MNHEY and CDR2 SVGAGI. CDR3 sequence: CASSYSLAELNEQFF. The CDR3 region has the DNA TGTGCCAGCAGTTACTCGCTAGCGGAGCTTAATGAGCAGTTCTTC.

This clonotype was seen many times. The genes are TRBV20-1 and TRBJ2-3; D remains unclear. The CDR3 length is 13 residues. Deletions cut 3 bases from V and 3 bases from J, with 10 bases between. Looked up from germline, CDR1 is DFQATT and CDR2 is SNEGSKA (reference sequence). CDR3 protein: CSASSSGTDTQYF. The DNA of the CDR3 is TGCAGTGCTAGTTCTTCCGGGACAGATACGCAGTATTTT.

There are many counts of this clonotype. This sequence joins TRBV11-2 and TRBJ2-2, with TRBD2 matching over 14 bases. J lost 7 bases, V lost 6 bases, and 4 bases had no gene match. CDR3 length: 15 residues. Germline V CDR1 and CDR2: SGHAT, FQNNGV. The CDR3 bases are TGTGCCAGCAGGGGACTAGCGGGAGAGAGCGGGGAGCTGTTTTTT. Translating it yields CASRGLAGESGELFF.

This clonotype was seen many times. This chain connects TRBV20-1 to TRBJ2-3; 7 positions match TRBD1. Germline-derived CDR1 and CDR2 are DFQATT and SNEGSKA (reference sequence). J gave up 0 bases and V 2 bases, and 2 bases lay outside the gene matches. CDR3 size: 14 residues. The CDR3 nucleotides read TGCAGTGCTAGATGGACAGGCAGCACAGATACGCAGTATTTT. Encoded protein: CSARWTGSTDTQYF.

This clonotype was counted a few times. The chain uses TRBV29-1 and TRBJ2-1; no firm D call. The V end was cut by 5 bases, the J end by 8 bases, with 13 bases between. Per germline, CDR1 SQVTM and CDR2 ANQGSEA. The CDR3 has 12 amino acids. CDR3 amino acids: CSVLWDLDEQFF. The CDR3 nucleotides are TGCAGCGTTTTGTGGGATTTGGATGAGCAGTTCTTC.

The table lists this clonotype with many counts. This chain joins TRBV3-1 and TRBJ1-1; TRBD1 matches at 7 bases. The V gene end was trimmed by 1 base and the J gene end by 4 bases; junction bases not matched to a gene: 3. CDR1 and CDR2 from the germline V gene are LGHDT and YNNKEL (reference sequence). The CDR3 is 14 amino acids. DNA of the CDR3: TGTGCCAGCAGCCAAGTGGCAGGGGGCACTGAAGCTTTCTTT. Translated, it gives CASSQVAGGTEAFF.

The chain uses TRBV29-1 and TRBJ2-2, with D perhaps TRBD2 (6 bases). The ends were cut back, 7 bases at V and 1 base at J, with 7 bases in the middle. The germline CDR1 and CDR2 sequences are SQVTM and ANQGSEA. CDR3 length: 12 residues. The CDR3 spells CSGGLNTGELFF. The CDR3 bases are TGCAGCGGGGGACTGAACACCGGGGAGCTGTTTTTT.

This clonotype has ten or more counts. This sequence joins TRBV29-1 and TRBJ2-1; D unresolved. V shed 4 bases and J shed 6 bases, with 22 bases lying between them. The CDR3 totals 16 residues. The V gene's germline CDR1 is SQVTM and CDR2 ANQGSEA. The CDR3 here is CSVARWVSLSLNEQFF. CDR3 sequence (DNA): TGCAGCGTTGCCCGTTGGGTCTCTCTTTCTCTCAATGAGCAGTTCTTC.

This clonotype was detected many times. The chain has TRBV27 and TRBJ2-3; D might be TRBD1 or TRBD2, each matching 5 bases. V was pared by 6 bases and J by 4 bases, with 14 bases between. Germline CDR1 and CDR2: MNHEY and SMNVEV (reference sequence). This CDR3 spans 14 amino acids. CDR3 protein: CASSPRGEPDTQYF. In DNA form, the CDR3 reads TGTGCCAGCAGCCCTAGGGGAGAGCCAGATACGCAGTATTTT.

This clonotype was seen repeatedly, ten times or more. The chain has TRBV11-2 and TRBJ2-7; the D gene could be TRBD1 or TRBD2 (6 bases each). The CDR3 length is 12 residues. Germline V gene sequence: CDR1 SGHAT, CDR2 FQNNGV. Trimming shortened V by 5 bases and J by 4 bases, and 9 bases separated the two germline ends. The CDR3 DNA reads TGTGCCAGCAGCCGGAGGGGGTACGAGCAGTACTTC. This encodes CASSRRGYEQYF. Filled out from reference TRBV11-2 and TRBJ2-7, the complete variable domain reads EAGVAQSPRYKIIEKRQSVAFWCNPISGHATLYWYQQILGQGPKLLIQFQNNGVVDDSQLPKDRFSAERLKGVDSTLKIQPAKLEDSAVYLCASSRRGYEQYFGPGTRLTVT.

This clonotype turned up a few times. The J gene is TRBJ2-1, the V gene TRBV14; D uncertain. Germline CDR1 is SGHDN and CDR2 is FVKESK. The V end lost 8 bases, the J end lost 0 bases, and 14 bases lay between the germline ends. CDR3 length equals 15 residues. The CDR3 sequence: CASRSTASSYNEQFF. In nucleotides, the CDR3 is TGTGCCAGCCGCTCGACCGCGAGCTCCTACAATGAGCAGTTCTTC.

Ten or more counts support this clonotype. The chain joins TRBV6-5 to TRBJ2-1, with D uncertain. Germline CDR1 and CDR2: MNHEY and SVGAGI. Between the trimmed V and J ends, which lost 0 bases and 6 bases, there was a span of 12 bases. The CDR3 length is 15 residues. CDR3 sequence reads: CASSYSGPPINEQFF. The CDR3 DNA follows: TGTGCCAGCAGTTACTCTGGTCCGCCGATCAATGAGCAGTTCTTC.

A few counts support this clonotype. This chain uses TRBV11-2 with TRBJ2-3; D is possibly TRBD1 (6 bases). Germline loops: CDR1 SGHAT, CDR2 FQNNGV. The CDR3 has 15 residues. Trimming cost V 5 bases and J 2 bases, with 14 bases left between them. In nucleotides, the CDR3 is TGTGCCAGCAGCAATATACAGGGATCCACAGATACGCAGTATTTT. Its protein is CASSNIQGSTDTQYF.

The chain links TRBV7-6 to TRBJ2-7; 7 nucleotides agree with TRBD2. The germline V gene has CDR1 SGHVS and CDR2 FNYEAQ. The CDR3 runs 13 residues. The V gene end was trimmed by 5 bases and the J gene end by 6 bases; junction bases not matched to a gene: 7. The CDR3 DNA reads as TGTGCCAGCAGCCCCCGACCGGGAGGCGAGCAGTACTTC. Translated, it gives CASSPRPGGEQYF.

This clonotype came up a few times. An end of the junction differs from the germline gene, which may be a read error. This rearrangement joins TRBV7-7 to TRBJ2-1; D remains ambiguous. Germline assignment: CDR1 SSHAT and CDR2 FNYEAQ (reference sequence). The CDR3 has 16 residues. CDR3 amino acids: CASSLEVVRSYNEQFF. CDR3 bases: TGTGCTAGCAGCTTAGAGGTAGTGAGATCCTACAATGAGCAGTTCTTC.

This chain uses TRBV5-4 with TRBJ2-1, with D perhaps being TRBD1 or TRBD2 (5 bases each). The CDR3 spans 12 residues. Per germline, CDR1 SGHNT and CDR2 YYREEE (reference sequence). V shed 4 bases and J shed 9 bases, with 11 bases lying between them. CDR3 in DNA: TGTGCCAGCAGCCATTCCGGGACTGAGCAGTTCTTC. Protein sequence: CASSHSGTEQFF.

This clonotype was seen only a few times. CDR3 residues: CASSVDQPTEQFF. CDR3 bases: TGTGCCAGCAGCGTAGACCAGCCAACCGAGCAGTTCTTC. This chain links TRBV9 with TRBJ2-1, with D unclear. Germline V gene data show CDR1 as SGDLS and CDR2 as YYNGEE. The V gene lost 0 bases and the J gene lost 10 bases, with 11 bases spanning the gap. The CDR3 runs 13 residues. Supplemented by reference TRBV9 and TRBJ2-1, the full variable domain reads DSGVTQTPKHLITATGQRVTLRCSPRSGDLSVYWYQQSLDQGLQFLIQYYNGEERAKGNILERFSAQQFPDLHSELNLSSLELGDSALYFCASSVDQPTEQFFGPGTRLTVL.

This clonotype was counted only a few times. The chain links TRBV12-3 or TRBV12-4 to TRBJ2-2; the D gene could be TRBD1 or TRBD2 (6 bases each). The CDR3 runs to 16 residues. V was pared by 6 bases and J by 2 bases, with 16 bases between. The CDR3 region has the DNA TGTGCCAGCAGCCCTTCGGGGGCTCTTAACACCGGGGAGCTGTTTTTT. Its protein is CASSPSGALNTGELFF.